The 18 T cell receptor beta chains below come from one sample, sequenced in a study of T cell responses to AZD1222 COVID-19 vaccine (dated by TCRdb to the early 2020s). In light of the paper, this sample's time point label describes: about 28 days (+/-7) after the second vaccine dose. Libraries were constructed by the immunoSEQ multiplex PCR assay. TCRdb provides this immuneACCESS table in a form limited to in-frame rearrangements. Some clones are lacking; in checked studies, under half of them reflect an unresolved V gene, and why the rest are absent is not known. This sample gives over 90,000 clones in total; approximately 90% of them show up just once. Over 10% of the sample rests with the top ten. This specimen was peripheral blood, taken 28 days after the second AZD1222 dose. The source is an adult who received the AZD1222 COVID-19 vaccine.

V usage is TRBV3-1 (or the pseudogene TRBV3-2) and J usage is TRBJ1-6, with 9 nucleotides matching TRBD1. Germline-derived CDR1 and CDR2 are LGHDT and YNNKEL (reference sequence). The CDR3 contains 14 residues. Trimming at V came to 6 bases and at J to 11 bases, leaving 8 bases not matched to a gene. CDR3 coding DNA: TGTGCCAGCAGTTCGGACAGGGGCCTACCACCCCTCCACTTT. It is translated as CASSSDRGLPPLHF.

The J gene is TRBJ1-1, the V gene TRBV6-2 or TRBV6-3; maybe TRBD1 (6 bases). CDR1 is MNHEY and CDR2 is SVGEGT in the germline V gene. V gave up 5 bases and J gave up 6 bases, with 13 bases separating them. This CDR3 has 13 residues. The CDR3 protein is CASSHRERPEAFF. As DNA, the CDR3 is TGTGCCAGCAGTCACAGGGAAAGGCCTGAAGCTTTCTTT.

This chain links TRBV11-3 with TRBJ2-2, with D possibly matching TRBD2 (5 bases). The CDR3 totals 12 residues. From germline, CDR1 is SGHNT and CDR2 YENEEA. Trimming left V 1 base short and J 13 bases short, with 10 bases between. CDR3 DNA: TGTGCCAGCAGCTTAGTCGCTAGCTCGCTGTTTTTT. Translated: CASSLVASSLFF. Based on the CDR3 plus reference TRBV11-3 and TRBJ2-2, the full variable domain is EAGVVQSPRYKIIEKKQPVAFWCNPISGHNTLYWYLQNLGQGPELLIRYENEEAVDDSQLPKDRFSAERLKGVDSTLKIQPAELGDSAVYLCASSLVASSLFFGEGSRLTVL.

The chain couples TRBV5-4 to TRBJ2-7; 9 bases are shared with TRBD1. V shed 2 bases and J 4 bases; nucleotides not matched to a gene: 7. Germline loops: CDR1 SGHNT, CDR2 YYREEE (reference sequence). The CDR3 totals 15 residues. CDR3 residues: CASSLPGQGAYEQYF. The CDR3 nucleotides read TGTGCCAGCAGCTTACCGGGACAGGGAGCTTACGAGCAGTACTTC. Based on the CDR3 plus reference TRBV5-4 and TRBJ2-7, the full variable domain is ETGVTQSPTHLIKTRGQQVTLRCSSQSGHNTVSWYQQALGQGPQFIFQYYREEENGRGNFPPRFSGLQFPNYSSELNVNALELDDSALYLCASSLPGQGAYEQYFGPGTRLTVT.

CDR3 in amino acids: CASRLNTEAFF. CDR3 nucleotide sequence: TGTGCCAGCAGACTGAACACTGAAGCTTTCTTT. The rearrangement uses TRBV28 and TRBJ1-1; D is undetermined. V lost 6 bases, J lost 0 bases, and 2 bases lay in between. This CDR3 region has 11 residues. The V gene's germline CDR1 is MDHEN and CDR2 SYDVKM.

This chain links TRBV29-1 with TRBJ2-5; 7 bases match TRBD1. Losses at the gene ends were 2 bases for V and 1 base for J; bases not matched to a gene: 4. CDR1 and CDR2 from the germline V gene are SQVTM and ANQGSEA. The CDR3 length is 14 residues. In DNA form, the CDR3 reads TGCAGCGTTGAAAGGTCAGGGGGCCAAGAGACCCAGTACTTC. This sequence encodes CSVERSGGQETQYF.

The chain has TRBV18 and TRBJ1-1; no reliable D call. Germline V gene sequence: CDR1 KGHSH, CDR2 LQKENI. This CDR3 has 15 residues. V was shortened by 1 base and J by 0 bases, with 9 bases between the two germline ends. The CDR3 nucleotides read TGTGCCAGCTCACCACTAGGACGTATGAACACTGAAGCTTTCTTT. Encoded protein: CASSPLGRMNTEAFF. The full variable domain, completed using reference TRBV18 and TRBJ1-1, is NAGVMQNPRHLVRRRGQEARLRCSPMKGHSHVYWYRQLPEEGLKFMVYLQKENIIDESGMPKERFSAEFPKEGPSILRIQQVVRGDSAAYFCASSPLGRMNTEAFFGQGTRLTVV.

For the CDR3, the DNA is TGTGCCAGCAGTTTACTACTAGCGGGAGCCCCCGAGCAGTTCTTC. As protein: CASSLLLAGAPEQFF. This sequence joins TRBV28 and TRBJ2-1; 11 bases are a match to TRBD2. Unmatched junction bases numbered 7, after V lost 2 bases and J lost 10 bases. Per germline, CDR1 MDHEN and CDR2 SYDVKM. The CDR3 totals 15 residues.

In this sample, this clone turned up once. V and J are TRBV11-2 and TRBJ2-5, with 8 positions matching TRBD2. Trimming took 0 bases from V and 2 from J; bases not matched to a gene: 5. Germline V CDR1 and CDR2: SGHAT, FQNNGV. The CDR3 is 16 residues long. DNA of the CDR3: TGTGCCAGCAGCTTAGAGGGCGGGGGGCCGCAAGAGACCCAGTACTTC. It encodes CASSLEGGGPQETQYF.

The V call is TRBV7-8, the J call TRBJ2-3, with D possibly being TRBD1 (6 bases). This CDR3 comprises 16 residues. Germline V gene data show CDR1 as SGHVS and CDR2 as FQNEAQ. V was clipped by 2 bases and J by 2 bases, with 14 bases between them. CDR3 region: CASSLYAGAPTDTQYF. CDR3 in DNA: TGTGCCAGCAGCTTATACGCAGGGGCGCCCACAGATACGCAGTATTTT.

This chain joins TRBV4-1 and TRBJ2-2; 8 bases are a match to TRBD2. This CDR3 region has 17 residues. Germline V CDR1 and CDR2: MGHRA, YSYEKL. With V trimmed by 4 bases and J by 3 bases, 10 bases remained unmatched. The CDR3 nucleotides are TGCGCCAGCAGCCCGTCACCGGGGGGGTTGGACACCGGGGAGCTGTTTTTT. Residues: CASSPSPGGLDTGELFF.

The chain links TRBV3-1 (or the pseudogene TRBV3-2) to TRBJ2-7, with a weak D call TRBD2 (6 bases). Germline CDR1 and CDR2: LGHDT and YNNKEL (reference sequence). The CDR3 runs 14 residues. Trimming shortened V by 4 bases and J by 3 bases, and 13 bases separated the two germline ends. The CDR3 reads CASSPGGQFYEQYF. The CDR3 DNA follows: TGTGCCAGCAGCCCAGGAGGGCAGTTCTACGAGCAGTACTTC.

V gene TRBV6-5 combines with J gene TRBJ2-3; 9 bases match TRBD2. Germline lookup yields CDR1 MNHEY and CDR2 SVGAGI. V was pared by 5 bases and J by 2 bases, with 2 bases of the junction left unmatched. This CDR3 comprises 14 residues. DNA for the CDR3: TGTGCCAGCAGTCCGGGACTAGCCACAGATACGCAGTATTTT. Protein sequence: CASSPGLATDTQYF.

This chain's CDR3 is CASSPQGGNTIYF. CDR3 DNA sequence: TGTGCCAGCAGTCCACAGGGTGGAAACACCATATATTTT. This chain uses TRBV6-6 with TRBJ1-3, with D perhaps matching TRBD1 (6 bases). V gave up 5 bases and J gave up 3 bases, with 8 bases separating them. CDR3 size: 13 residues. CDR1 and CDR2 (germline): MNHNY, SVGAGI (reference sequence).

This rearrangement joins TRBV5-1 to TRBJ2-7, with D possibly being TRBD1 (5 bases). V lost 2 bases, J lost 6 bases, and 9 bases lay in between. CDR1 and CDR2 from the germline V gene are SGHRS and YFSETQ. This CDR3 spans 12 amino acids. The chain's CDR3 is CASSFAGSEQYF. The CDR3 DNA follows: TGCGCCAGCAGCTTTGCAGGGTCCGAGCAGTACTTC.

This chain links TRBV7-2 with TRBJ1-2; 7 bases are shared with TRBD1. The germline CDR1 and CDR2 sequences are SGHTA and FQGNSA. This CDR3 has 16 amino acids. Losses at the gene ends were 0 bases for V and 2 bases for J; bases not matched to a gene: 6. The CDR3 protein is CASSLAGRGGNYGYTF. The CDR3 nucleotides are TGTGCCAGCAGCTTAGCGGGCAGGGGGGGGAACTATGGCTACACCTTC.

The chain recombines TRBV19 with TRBJ1-4, with a tentative D call TRBD1 (6 bases). CDR3 length: 14 amino acids. Germline assignment: CDR1 LNHDA and CDR2 SQIVND (reference sequence). Trimming pared 8 bases from V and 8 bases from J, leaving 18 bases between. The CDR3 spells CASSHLTDSEKLFF. The CDR3 DNA reads TGTGCCAGTTCACACCTCACGGACAGCGAAAAACTGTTTTTT.

This clone has only one observation. The chain couples TRBV11-3 to TRBJ1-1, with 8 bases that match TRBD1. The CDR3 contains 13 residues. The J segment lost 5 bases and the V segment lost 6 bases, leaving 5 bases of the junction unmatched. Per germline, CDR1 SGHNT and CDR2 YENEEA. CDR3 sequence (DNA): TGTGCCAGCAGTCCTACAGGGGGGACTGAAGCTTTCTTT. It yields the protein CASSPTGGTEAFF.